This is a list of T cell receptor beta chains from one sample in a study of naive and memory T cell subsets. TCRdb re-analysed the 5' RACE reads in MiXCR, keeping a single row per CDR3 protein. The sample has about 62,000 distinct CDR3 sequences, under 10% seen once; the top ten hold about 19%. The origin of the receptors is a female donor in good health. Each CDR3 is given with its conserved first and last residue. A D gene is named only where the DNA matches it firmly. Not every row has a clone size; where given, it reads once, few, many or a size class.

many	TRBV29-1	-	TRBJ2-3	TGCAGCGTCGGGACGGCGGGCACAGATACGCAGTATTTT	CSVGTAGTDTQYF
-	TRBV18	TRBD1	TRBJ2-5	TGTGCCAGCTCACCGACAGGGAACCGAGAGACCCAGTACTTC	CASSPTGNRETQYF
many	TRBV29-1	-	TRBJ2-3	TGCAGCGTTGGCTCTAGCACAGATACGCAGTATTTT	CSVGSSTDTQYF
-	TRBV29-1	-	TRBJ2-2	TGCAGCGTTGAAAGGGTCGACCGGGTCGGGGAGCTGTTTTTT	CSVERVDRVGELFF
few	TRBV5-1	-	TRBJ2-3	TGCGCCAGCAGCGTCGGTGAGGTCACAGATACGCAGTATTTT	CASSVGEVTDTQYF
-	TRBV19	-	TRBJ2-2	TGTGCCAGTAGGACAGCGAACACCGGGGAGCTGTTTTTT	CASRTANTGELFF
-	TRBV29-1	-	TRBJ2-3	TGCAGCGTGGAACGATATGGGCGCGGCACAGATACGCAGTATTTT	CSVERYGRGTDTQYF
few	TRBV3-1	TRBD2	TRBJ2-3	TGTGCCAGCAGCCACCTAGCGGGGGGGCGTAGCACAGATACGCAGTATTTT	CASSHLAGGRSTDTQYF
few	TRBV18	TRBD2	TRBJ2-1	TGTGCCAGCTCACCGGGACTAGCGGGCGCTTCCTCTTACAATGAGCAGTTCTTC	CASSPGLAGASSYNEQFF
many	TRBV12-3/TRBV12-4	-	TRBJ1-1	TGTGCCAGCAGATCAGGGGCATCGAACACTGAAGCTTTCTTT	CASRSGASNTEAFF
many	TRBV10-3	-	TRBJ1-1	TGTGCCATCAGTGAGGCTTGGGACATGAACACTGAAGCTTTCTTT	CAISEAWDMNTEAFF
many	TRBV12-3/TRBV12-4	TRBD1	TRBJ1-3	TGTGCCAGCAGTGCCGGGACAGGGGTAGGAAACACCATATATTTT	CASSAGTGVGNTIYF
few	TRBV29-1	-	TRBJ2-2	TGCAGCGTAGATAGGGACTTCACCGGGGAGCTGTTTTTT	CSVDRDFTGELFF
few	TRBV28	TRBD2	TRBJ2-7	TGTGCCAGCATCCCTAGCGGGATATCCTACGAGCAGTACTTC	CASIPSGISYEQYF
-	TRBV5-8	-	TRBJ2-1	TGTGCCAGCAGCTTGGGTAGGGGCCCCTACAATGAGCAGTTCTTC	CASSLGRGPYNEQFF
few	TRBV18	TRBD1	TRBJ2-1	TGTGCCAGCTCACCACCGGGGAACAGGGGCTACAATGAGCAGTTCTTC	CASSPPGNRGYNEQFF
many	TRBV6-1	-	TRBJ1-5	TGTGCCAGCAGACCCACCGGGGAAGGGAGCAATCAGCCCCAGCATTTT	CASRPTGEGSNQPQHF
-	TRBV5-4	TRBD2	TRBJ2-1	TGTGCCAGCAGCTTACCGGGACTAGCAGATTACAATGAGCAGTTCTTC	CASSLPGLADYNEQFF